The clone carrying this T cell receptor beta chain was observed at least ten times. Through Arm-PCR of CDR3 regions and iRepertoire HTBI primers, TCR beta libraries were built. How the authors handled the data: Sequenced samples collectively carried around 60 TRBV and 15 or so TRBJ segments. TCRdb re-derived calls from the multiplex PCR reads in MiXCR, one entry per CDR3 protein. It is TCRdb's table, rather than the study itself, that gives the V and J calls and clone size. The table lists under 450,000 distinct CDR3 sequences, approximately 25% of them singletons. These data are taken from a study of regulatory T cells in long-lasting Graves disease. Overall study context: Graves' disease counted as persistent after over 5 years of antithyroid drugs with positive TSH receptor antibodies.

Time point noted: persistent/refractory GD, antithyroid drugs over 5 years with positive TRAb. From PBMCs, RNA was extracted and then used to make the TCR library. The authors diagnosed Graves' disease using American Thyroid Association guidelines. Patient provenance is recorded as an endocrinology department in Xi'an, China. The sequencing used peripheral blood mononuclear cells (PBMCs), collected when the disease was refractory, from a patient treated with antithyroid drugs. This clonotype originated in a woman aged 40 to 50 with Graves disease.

The CDR3 DNA sequence: TGTGCCAGCAGTTTAACCGGGGGTTTCCAAGAGACCCAGTACTTC. Translated: CASSLTGGFQETQYF. V and J are TRBV28 and TRBJ2-5, with D possibly TRBD2 on 6 matching bases. Trimming cost V 2 bases and J 1 base, with 11 bases left between them. The CDR3 has 15 amino acids. Germline-derived CDR1 and CDR2 are MDHEN and SYDVKM.